Listed here are 3 T cell receptor beta chains from one sample, sequenced in a study of T-cell memory formation after mild COVID-19. MiXCR was run by TCRdb on the 5' RACE reads, yielding one entry per CDR3 protein. The repertoire holds around 300,000 distinct CDR3 sequences, over 10% seen once, with roughly a fifth in the top ten. Sequenced: PBMCs or a T cell subset sorted from them (not recorded which). These receptors all stem from a man aged 18 to 30 who had mild COVID-19 (a few samples of this study predate the infection). Cell type and time point are not known.

This clonotype was recorded once. The rearrangement uses TRBV6-5 and TRBJ1-6; TRBD1 matches at 8 bases. Germline CDR1 MNHEY, CDR2 SVGAGI. This CDR3 is 16 amino acids long. V shed 5 bases, J shed 3 bases, and the junction held 6 bases outside the gene matches. Here the CDR3 DNA reads TGTGCCAGCAGTCAGACAGGGGTGGGCTATAATTCACCCCTCCACTTT. Encoded protein: CASSQTGVGYNSPLHF.

This clonotype occurred a few times. The rearrangement links TRBV7-2 to TRBJ2-1, with TRBD2 as a possible D gene (5 bases). Germline values: CDR1 SGHTA, CDR2 FQGNSA. V lost 1 base, J lost 0 bases, and 16 bases lay in between. This CDR3 has 18 residues. The CDR3 here is CASSLVVSAADSYNEQFF. DNA of the CDR3: TGTGCCAGCAGCTTAGTGGTCTCAGCGGCGGACTCCTACAATGAGCAGTTCTTC.

This clonotype was picked up a small number of times. The chain is built from TRBV5-1 and TRBJ2-2, with D uncertain. The germline gives CDR1 SGHRS, CDR2 YFSETQ. CDR3 size: 15 residues. V was clipped by 0 bases and J by 1 base, with 7 bases between them. CDR3 amino acids: CASSLVLRNTGELFF. CDR3 in DNA: TGCGCCAGCAGCTTGGTTTTGAGGAACACCGGGGAGCTGTTTTTT.